A single sample is the source of the 10 T cell receptor beta chains below, sequenced in a study of blood T cell repertoires in COVID-19. Generated by immunoSEQ multiplex PCR, the TCRdb table keeps only in-frame clones and is missing some. The sample has tens of thousands of clones, 88% seen once; the top ten hold more than 3%. The source material was peripheral blood. These receptor sequences come from a human donor in a cohort sampled during active COVID-19.

The chain joins TRBV3-1 (or the pseudogene TRBV3-2) to TRBJ2-5; the match to TRBD1 covers 9 bases. CDR3 size: 14 residues. CDR1 and CDR2 (germline): LGHDT, YNNKEL (reference sequence). J lost 5 bases, V lost 3 bases, and 4 bases had no gene match. In nucleotides, the CDR3 is TGTGCCAGCAGCCAGACAGGGACAGGGGAGACCCAGTACTTC. It yields the protein CASSQTGTGETQYF.

V usage is TRBV11-2 and J usage is TRBJ1-4; 9 nucleotides match TRBD1. CDR3 size: 17 residues. The germline CDR1 and CDR2 sequences are SGHAT and FQNNGV. V lost 5 bases and J lost 8; bases outside the gene matches: 15. CDR3 bases: TGTGCCAGCAGCGGACGACAGGGGGTTTCCTCTAGGGAAAAACTGTTTTTT. Translating it yields CASSGRQGVSSREKLFF. Drawing the rest from reference TRBV11-2 and TRBJ1-4, the complete variable domain is EAGVAQSPRYKIIEKRQSVAFWCNPISGHATLYWYQQILGQGPKLLIQFQNNGVVDDSQLPKDRFSAERLKGVDSTLKIQPAKLEDSAVYLCASSGRQGVSSREKLFFGSGTQLSVL.

This clone showed up just once. The rearrangement links TRBV9 to TRBJ2-5; possible D gene TRBD2, 7 bases. The CDR3 is 16 residues long. CDR1 and CDR2 (germline): SGDLS, YYNGEE. V lost 2 bases to trimming and J lost 1 base, with 15 bases between them. The CDR3 nucleotides are TGTGCCAGCAGCGTCGAGGGGGGGCTGTCCCAAGAGACCCAGTACTTC. Amino acids: CASSVEGGLSQETQYF.

The chain employs TRBV5-5 and TRBJ2-3; 10 nucleotides align to TRBD2. J was trimmed by 2 bases and V by 2 bases; bases with no gene match: 5. This CDR3 spans 16 amino acids. Looked up from germline, CDR1 is SGHKS and CDR2 is YYEKEE (reference sequence). CDR3 in amino acids: CASSLLAGGTTDTQYF. The CDR3 DNA reads as TGTGCCAGCAGCTTATTAGCGGGGGGAACCACAGATACGCAGTATTTT.

The V call is TRBV11-2, the J call TRBJ2-7; 7 nucleotides match TRBD2. From germline, CDR1 is SGHAT and CDR2 FQNNGV. The CDR3 is 15 amino acids. Trimming cost V 4 bases and J 0 bases; bases outside gene matches: 6. CDR3 region: CASSSLAVGSYEQYF. The CDR3, as DNA: TGTGCCAGCAGCTCCCTAGCGGTAGGCTCCTACGAGCAGTACTTC.

This clone was detected only once. The chain links TRBV6-2 or TRBV6-3 to TRBJ2-7; D is unresolved. V lost 6 bases, J lost 1 base, and 4 bases lay in between. The CDR3 is 11 amino acids. The germline V gene has CDR1 MNHEY and CDR2 SVGEGT. The CDR3 region has the DNA TGTGCCAGCAGCGTATCCTACGAGCAGTACTTC. Its protein product is CASSVSYEQYF.

The CDR3 DNA is TGTGCCTGGAGTGTCGACGTGGGACTCACCGGGGAGCTGTTTTTT. Residues: CAWSVDVGLTGELFF. The genes are TRBV30 and TRBJ2-2, with a weak D call TRBD2 (6 bases). Germline CDR1 reads GTSNPN; CDR2 reads SVGIG (reference sequence). The CDR3 spans 15 residues. Trimming took off 0 bases at V and 4 bases at J, with 12 bases between the two ends.

The V gene is TRBV10-1, the J gene TRBJ1-1; D unclear. CDR1 and CDR2 (germline): WNHNN, SYGVQD (reference sequence). V was clipped by 2 bases and J by 3 bases, with 19 bases between them. CDR3 length equals 17 residues. The CDR3 sequence is CASSELNEKEVDTEAFF. The DNA for the CDR3 is TGCGCCAGCAGTGAGCTAAACGAGAAGGAGGTGGACACTGAAGCTTTCTTT.

This rearrangement joins TRBV19 to TRBJ2-7, with a tentative D call TRBD1 (5 bases). The V gene's germline CDR1 is LNHDA and CDR2 SQIVND (reference sequence). V lost 3 bases and J lost 8, with 20 bases in between. The CDR3 covers 15 residues. The DNA of the CDR3 is TGTGCCAGTAGTATCCCGTGGCAGGGATATCATAAGCAGTACTTC. It encodes CASSIPWQGYHKQYF.

The CDR3: CASSLGQGMKNTEAFF. In DNA form, the CDR3 reads TGTGCCAGTAGTCTAGGTCAGGGAATGAAGAACACTGAAGCTTTCTTT. This sequence joins TRBV19 and TRBJ1-1, with D tentatively TRBD1 (5 bases). The CDR3 runs to 16 residues. CDR1 and CDR2 (germline): LNHDA, SQIVND (reference sequence). Trimming pared 5 bases from V and 1 base from J, leaving 17 bases between.